Sequencing of this T cell receptor beta chain was carried out in a study of T cells in Graves' hyperthyroidism and ophthalmopathy. Study information: The blood sample was taken at first diagnosis, before treatment began. Findings of the study overall: The model forecast ophthalmopathy, anticipating it by a median roughly 6 months before onset.

Comment on this clonotype: Its matching antigen is unknown.

The CDR3 runs to 14 residues. The germline V gene has CDR1 LNHNV and CDR2 YYDKDF (reference sequence). Trimming pared 3 bases from V and 6 bases from J, leaving 11 bases between. RNA transcripts provided the source from which TCR beta CDR3 regions were amplified. The study used the HTBI primer set for a first-round RT-PCR of the TCR CDR3. TCRdb redid the calling of the multiplex PCR reads with MiXCR, one entry per CDR3 protein. The sample holds under 350,000 distinct CDR3 sequences, approximately 15% seen once. Ophthalmopathy patients had moderate-to-severe active disease, CAS ≥3, NOSPECS ≥4, and disease duration under 3 months.

The chain employs TRBV15 and TRBJ2-2, with D tentatively TRBD1 or TRBD2 (5 bases each). The sequenced material came from blood. The clonotype was recovered from a woman aged 60-75 years with Graves' ophthalmopathy. The CDR3 sequence: CATSRRDGPGELFF. The CDR3, as DNA: TGTGCCACCAGCAGGAGGGACGGACCCGGGGAGCTGTTTTTT.